The present entry profiles one TCR beta chain with its context. The CDR3 is made up of 16 amino acids. Trimming took 6 bases from V and 2 from J; bases not matched to a gene: 10. Germline CDR1 LNHNV, CDR2 YYDKDF (reference sequence). The sample is drawn from a study of blood T cell repertoires in COVID-19. Looking at the study overall: Sites across the United States, Italy and Spain contributed samples from acute and convalescent COVID-19. Sample material is recorded as cDNA or gDNA derived from T cells, B-cell-depleted T cells, or PBMCs.

Original methodology: Quantification of nucleated cells was approximated via reference gene primer amplification. Assay used: immunoSEQ multiplex PCR; TCRdb lists only in-frame clones, some missing. V, J and clone size reflect that table, while D and trimming were determined from the DNA. The sample records approximately 120,000 clones, about 77% being singletons. The receptor was isolated from a human donor in a cohort sampled during active COVID-19. The sample comprised peripheral blood. This sequence joins TRBV15 and TRBJ2-1; 7 bases line up with TRBD2. CDR3 nucleotides: TGTGCCACCAGTACTTTTCGCGGGAGCCCCTACAATGAGCAGTTCTTC. This encodes CATSTFRGSPYNEQFF.